Each of the 15 T cell receptor beta chains below was sequenced from the same sample in a study of T-cell reconstitution after alpha-beta-depleted transplantation in children. This sample's TCRbeta library carried unique molecular identifier barcodes. TCRdb passed the PCR reads through MiXCR, listing each CDR3 protein once. Of around 600,000 distinct CDR3 sequences in the sample, around a sixth were seen once. The sample here was PBMCs from the stem cell graft donor, taken from the stem cell graft. These receptors were collected from a human donor who donated a stem cell graft to a child with acute myeloid leukemia.

This clonotype was seen more than once but under ten times. V and J are TRBV27 and TRBJ2-5, with 7 bases identical to TRBD1. This CDR3 spans 15 amino acids. Germline-derived CDR1 and CDR2 are MNHEY and SMNVEV (reference sequence). The trim removed 4 bases at V and 6 bases at J, leaving 11 bases unmatched. CDR3 amino acids: CASSSGQTPGQTQYF. CDR3 nucleotide sequence: TGTGCCAGCAGTTCGGGACAGACCCCGGGACAGACCCAGTACTTC.

This chain connects TRBV12-3 or TRBV12-4 to TRBJ1-5, with D unresolved. The V end was cut by 7 bases, the J end by 0 bases, with 10 bases between. The CDR3 contains 14 residues. This CDR3 reads CASTPGVSNQPQHF. CDR3 in DNA: TGTGCCAGCACCCCCGGGGTTAGCAATCAGCCCCAGCATTTT.

This clonotype was detected a few times. The gene calls are TRBV7-8 and TRBJ1-5, with TRBD1 identical over 8 bases. This CDR3 contains 17 residues. With V trimmed by 3 bases and J by 2 bases, 9 bases remained unmatched. In germline, CDR1 is SGHVS, CDR2 FQNEAQ. The CDR3 bases are TGTGCCAGCAGCTTCGGCGGACAGGGCCAGCGCAATCAGCCCCAGCATTTT. Translation gives CASSFGGQGQRNQPQHF.

J is TRBJ2-3 and V is TRBV18; D not certain. Germline lookup yields CDR1 KGHSH and CDR2 LQKENI. V dropped 2 bases and J dropped 4 bases, with 7 bases sitting between them. The CDR3 spans 13 residues. The CDR3, as DNA: TGTGCCAGCTCACCAGTCACCGCAGATACGCAGTATTTT. It yields the protein CASSPVTADTQYF.

V is TRBV7-9 and J is TRBJ2-3; tentatively, D is TRBD1 or TRBD2 (5 bases each). Germline V gives CDR1 SEHNR, CDR2 FQNEAQ (reference sequence). The CDR3 has 16 residues. The V and J ends lost 0 bases and 6 bases respectively, with 16 bases between them. CDR3 sequence reads: CASSLAGTGGGDTQYF. DNA for the CDR3: TGTGCCAGCAGCTTAGCGGGAACAGGCGGAGGCGATACGCAGTATTTT.

This clonotype has more than one count but fewer than ten. The chain couples TRBV18 to TRBJ1-5; TRBD1 matches at 7 bases. Per the germline V gene, CDR1 is KGHSH and CDR2 is LQKENI. This CDR3 is built from 16 residues. With V trimmed by 2 bases and J by 2 bases, 6 bases remained unmatched. The CDR3 here is CASSPTFGQGNQPQHF. The DNA of the CDR3 is TGTGCCAGCTCACCAACGTTCGGACAGGGCAATCAGCCCCAGCATTTT. The full variable domain, its missing parts supplied by reference TRBV18 and TRBJ1-5, is NAGVMQNPRHLVRRRGQEARLRCSPMKGHSHVYWYRQLPEEGLKFMVYLQKENIIDESGMPKERFSAEFPKEGPSILRIQQVVRGDSAAYFCASSPTFGQGNQPQHFGDGTRLSIL.

The chain joins TRBV28 to TRBJ2-7, with 10 bases lining up with TRBD2. CDR1 and CDR2 from the germline V gene are MDHEN and SYDVKM. The CDR3 sequence is 16 residues long. With V trimmed by 2 bases and J by 3 bases, 7 bases remained unmatched. The CDR3 region has the DNA TGTGCCAGCAGTTTACGCACTAGCGGGGTACTCTACGAGCAGTACGTC. Protein sequence: CASSLRTSGVLYEQYV.

This clonotype occurred many times. The chain joins TRBV20-1 to TRBJ2-5, with D hard to call. The germline V gene encodes CDR1 DFQATT and CDR2 SNEGSKA (reference sequence). CDR3 length: 13 amino acids. V was trimmed by 4 bases and J by 5 bases, leaving 14 bases between them. The CDR3: CSATSDQAETQYF. CDR3 nucleotide sequence: TGCAGTGCTACCTCCGACCAGGCGGAGACCCAGTACTTC.

Many counts were recorded for this clonotype. This chain uses TRBV29-1 with TRBJ2-4; 7 bases map to TRBD1. The germline V gene encodes CDR1 SQVTM and CDR2 ANQGSEA. V dropped 5 bases and J dropped 9; count of bases not matched to a gene: 7. There are 12 residues in the CDR3. CDR3 bases: TGCAGCGTTACTCGGGACAGCCCCATTCAGTACTTC. This encodes CSVTRDSPIQYF.

The CDR3 spells CASSLAGGPPGDTQYF. The CDR3 DNA sequence: TGTGCCAGCAGTTTAGCTGGGGGGCCCCCGGGAGATACGCAGTATTTT. The chain is built from TRBV28 and TRBJ2-3; D may match TRBD1 or TRBD2 (6 bases each). This CDR3 has 16 amino acids. V was trimmed by 2 bases and J by 5 bases, leaving 17 bases between them. CDR1 is MDHEN, CDR2 SYDVKM, per germline.

This clonotype has just a few counts. The rearrangement uses TRBV3-1 and TRBJ1-1; the D is unclear. The V end was cut by 2 bases, the J end by 8 bases, with 12 bases between. This CDR3 has 13 amino acids. CDR1 LGHDT and CDR2 YNNKEL come from the germline V gene (reference sequence). CDR3 in amino acids: CASSQPLRSEAFF. CDR3 coding DNA: TGTGCCAGCAGCCAACCCCTTAGATCGGAAGCTTTCTTT.

This clonotype was observed a few times. The J gene is TRBJ2-6, the V gene TRBV20-1, with a possible D match to TRBD2 (5 bases). V lost 3 bases and J 2 bases, leaving 14 bases between the germline ends. This CDR3 spans 16 amino acids. Looked up from germline, CDR1 is DFQATT and CDR2 is SNEGSKA (reference sequence). The CDR3 DNA sequence: TGCAGTGCTAGGGAATCGGGGATCCCTGGGGCCAACGTCCTGACTTTC. Its protein is CSARESGIPGANVLTF.

This clonotype has a count of ten or more. CDR3 loop: CASSLGIPGVGGYTF. In DNA, the CDR3 is TGTGCCAGCAGCTTAGGGATCCCAGGGGTCGGTGGCTACACCTTC. The rearrangement uses TRBV27 and TRBJ1-2; the D gene is possibly TRBD1 (6 bases). CDR1 and CDR2 (germline): MNHEY, SMNVEV (reference sequence). This CDR3 is 15 amino acids long. The V end was cut by 6 bases, the J end by 7 bases, with 21 bases between.

This clonotype was detected many times. V gene TRBV20-1 combines with J gene TRBJ1-2; 7 nucleotides agree with TRBD1. The J segment lost 2 bases and the V segment lost 4 bases, leaving 7 bases of the junction unmatched. The CDR3 has 14 residues. Germline CDR1 is DFQATT and CDR2 is SNEGSKA (reference sequence). For the CDR3, the DNA is TGCAGTGCTACTAGACAGGGCCGAAACTATGGCTACACCTTC. This codes for CSATRQGRNYGYTF.

The V and J genes are TRBV7-2 and TRBJ1-5, with D tentatively TRBD1 (6 bases). Germline-derived CDR1 and CDR2 are SGHTA and FQGNSA. V dropped 2 bases and J dropped 7 bases, with 18 bases sitting between them. There are 16 residues in the CDR3. In DNA, the CDR3 is TGTGCCAGCAGCTTAACCCAAATACAGGGAGACCAGCCCCAGCATTTT. It encodes CASSLTQIQGDQPQHF.